The text below deals with one T cell receptor beta chain. In the source study's methods: Amplification with reference gene primers provided the estimates of nucleated cell counts. TCRdb keeps only in-frame clones here, not all; method: immunoSEQ multiplex PCR. V and J calls and clone size are copied from that table; D and trimming were computed from the DNA. The sample carries about 400,000 clones, approximately 88% recorded once. The record originates from a study of blood T cell repertoires in COVID-19. The wider study: Samples taken during acute and convalescent COVID-19 were collected in the United States, Italy and Spain. The cDNA or gDNA used as material had been derived from T cells, B-cell-depleted T cells, or PBMCs.

The clonotype was recovered from a man between 35 and 55 years old with acute or convalescent COVID-19. Sequencing input: peripheral blood.

This CDR3 reads CASSFDRGFQETQYF. CDR3 sequence (DNA): TGTGCCAGCAGCTTCGACAGGGGATTCCAAGAGACCCAGTACTTC. The chain recombines TRBV7-2 with TRBJ2-5, with 8 nucleotides matching TRBD1. V dropped 3 bases and J dropped 1; count of bases not matched to a gene: 4. The CDR3 contains 15 residues. Germline V gene sequence: CDR1 SGHTA, CDR2 FQGNSA.